Listed below are T cell receptor beta chains from one sample, sequenced in a study of T cell responses to AZD1222 COVID-19 vaccine. Clones were read by immunoSEQ multiplex PCR, and TCRdb kept only the in-frame ones, dropping some. The sample records fewer than 90,000 clones, 89% being singletons. Sample: peripheral blood, taken 28 days after the second AZD1222 dose. These receptors originate from an adult who received the AZD1222 COVID-19 vaccine. Each CDR3 is given with its conserved first and last residue. The order of the fields is CDR3 DNA, CDR3 protein, J gene, clone size, V gene, D gene. A D gene is named only where the DNA matches it firmly. Size values are once, few and many counts, or a class for expanded clones, and some rows have none.

CDR3 DNA: TGTGCCAGCAGCTCTATTGGACGGGGTGAAGCTTTCTTT; CDR3 protein: CASSSIGRGEAFF; J gene: TRBJ1-1; clone size: .; V gene: TRBV7-2; D gene: .
CDR3 DNA: TGTGCCAGCAGCGACAGGGGTTCCGGGGAGCTGTTTTTT; CDR3 protein: CASSDRGSGELFF; J gene: TRBJ2-2; clone size: once; V gene: TRBV9; D gene: TRBD1
CDR3 DNA: TGTGCCAGCAGCTCGGGACTAGCGGCCGCTCGGGAGGAGACCCAGTACTTC; CDR3 protein: CASSSGLAAAREETQYF; J gene: TRBJ2-5; clone size: .; V gene: TRBV11-2; D gene: TRBD2
CDR3 DNA: TGTGCCAGCAGTTCACTCGGGGAGGTCACTGAAGCTTTCTTT; CDR3 protein: CASSSLGEVTEAFF; J gene: TRBJ1-1; clone size: .; V gene: TRBV6-5; D gene: .
CDR3 DNA: TGTGCCAGCAGCCCGAACAGCGGGACCGGAAACACCATATATTTT; CDR3 protein: CASSPNSGTGNTIYF; J gene: TRBJ1-3; clone size: .; V gene: TRBV14; D gene: .
CDR3 DNA: TGTGCCAGCAGCGTAGGGACTGAAGCTAACTATGGCTACACCTTC; CDR3 protein: CASSVGTEANYGYTF; J gene: TRBJ1-2; clone size: .; V gene: TRBV9; D gene: .
CDR3 DNA: TGTGCCAGCAGTTTTCAGCGGGGGAAATCAGATACGCAGTATTTT; CDR3 protein: CASSFQRGKSDTQYF; J gene: TRBJ2-3; clone size: .; V gene: TRBV27; D gene: TRBD2
CDR3 DNA: TGTGCCAGTAGTATAGCGGGGTTATCTGAAGCTTTCTTT; CDR3 protein: CASSIAGLSEAFF; J gene: TRBJ1-1; clone size: once; V gene: TRBV19; D gene: .
CDR3 DNA: TGTGCCAGCAGCCCCCCCGGTAATGGCTACACCTTC; CDR3 protein: CASSPPGNGYTF; J gene: TRBJ1-2; clone size: .; V gene: TRBV7-8; D gene: .
CDR3 DNA: TGTGCCAGTATGGGGCGGGCTGAAGCTTTCTTT; CDR3 protein: CASMGRAEAFF; J gene: TRBJ1-1; clone size: .; V gene: TRBV19; D gene: .
CDR3 DNA: TGCGCCAGCAGCTTGGAAGGGAGCCTTGAAGCTTTCTTT; CDR3 protein: CASSLEGSLEAFF; J gene: TRBJ1-1; clone size: .; V gene: TRBV5-1; D gene: .
CDR3 DNA: TGTGCCACCATCCCGGGCTCGGGGGGTAGGATGGGTATAGCTTTCTTT; CDR3 protein: CATIPGSGGRMGIAFF; J gene: TRBJ1-1; clone size: .; V gene: TRBV15; D gene: .
CDR3 DNA: TGTGCCAGCAGTGTCAGTCTGGGGACAGGGGGCGGAAACACCATATATTTT; CDR3 protein: CASSVSLGTGGGNTIYF; J gene: TRBJ1-3; clone size: .; V gene: TRBV25-1; D gene: TRBD1
CDR3 DNA: TGTGCCAGCAGAGCCCGGGACAGGGAAACGACTGAAGCTTTCTTT; CDR3 protein: CASRARDRETTEAFF; J gene: TRBJ1-1; clone size: .; V gene: TRBV28; D gene: TRBD1
CDR3 DNA: TGTGCCAGCAGCTCAAACACTGGAGCTAACTATGGCTACACCTTC; CDR3 protein: CASSSNTGANYGYTF; J gene: TRBJ1-2; clone size: .; V gene: TRBV7-6; D gene: .
CDR3 DNA: TGTGCCACGGCTTACGGACTGGGCTACGAGCAGTACTTC; CDR3 protein: CATAYGLGYEQYF; J gene: TRBJ2-7; clone size: .; V gene: TRBV6-5; D gene: .
CDR3 DNA: TGCGCCAGCAGCCCGACGGACAGGGGGGGCACTGAAGCTTTCTTT; CDR3 protein: CASSPTDRGGTEAFF; J gene: TRBJ1-1; clone size: .; V gene: TRBV5-1; D gene: TRBD1
CDR3 DNA: TGTGCCAGCAGCCAGAGGGGGACTAGTAGGAAGTTCTTC; CDR3 protein: CASSQRGTSRKFF; J gene: TRBJ2-1; clone size: .; V gene: TRBV3-1/TRBV3-2; D gene: TRBD2
CDR3 DNA: TGTGCCAGTAGTATCGGGGGGATCTACGAGCAGTACTTC; CDR3 protein: CASSIGGIYEQYF; J gene: TRBJ2-7; clone size: .; V gene: TRBV19; D gene: TRBD2
CDR3 DNA: TGTGCCAACCAATTGAACACTGAAGCTTTCTTT; CDR3 protein: CANQLNTEAFF; J gene: TRBJ1-1; clone size: .; V gene: TRBV6-5; D gene: .
CDR3 DNA: TGTGCCAGCAGTGATCGAGGCTTTATTGGCTACACCTTC; CDR3 protein: CASSDRGFIGYTF; J gene: TRBJ1-2; clone size: once; V gene: TRBV6-1; D gene: .
CDR3 DNA: TGCGCCAGCAGCCAAGATGCTAGCGGGGGGCACACAGATACGCAGTATTTT; CDR3 protein: CASSQDASGGHTDTQYF; J gene: TRBJ2-3; clone size: .; V gene: TRBV4-3; D gene: TRBD2
CDR3 DNA: TGTGCCAGCACCCGGGGGGCGTACAATGAGCAGTTCTTC; CDR3 protein: CASTRGAYNEQFF; J gene: TRBJ2-1; clone size: .; V gene: TRBV27; D gene: .
CDR3 DNA: TGTGCCAGCAGCGGCCCGGGACAGAGCAATCAGCCCCAGCATTTT; CDR3 protein: CASSGPGQSNQPQHF; J gene: TRBJ1-5; clone size: .; V gene: TRBV9; D gene: TRBD1
CDR3 DNA: TGTGCCAGCAGCTTAACACGTATTGAAGCTTTCTTT; CDR3 protein: CASSLTRIEAFF; J gene: TRBJ1-1; clone size: .; V gene: TRBV7-9; D gene: .
CDR3 DNA: TGTGCCAGCAGCCCAAGGGTTGGGCATCTTTCACCCCTCCACTTT; CDR3 protein: CASSPRVGHLSPLHF; J gene: TRBJ1-6; clone size: .; V gene: TRBV6-2/TRBV6-3; D gene: .
CDR3 DNA: TGTGCCAGCAGCCAAGGTGCAGGGACAGCATCCGGGGCACCCCTCCACTTT; CDR3 protein: CASSQGAGTASGAPLHF; J gene: TRBJ1-6; clone size: few; V gene: TRBV11-3; D gene: TRBD1
CDR3 DNA: TGCAGCGTTGAAGGTCCAGGGAATCTCTACGAGCAGTACTTC; CDR3 protein: CSVEGPGNLYEQYF; J gene: TRBJ2-7; clone size: .; V gene: TRBV29-1; D gene: .
CDR3 DNA: TGTGCCAGCAGCCAAGTTAGACCCTCGACTCTCTATGGCTACACCTTC; CDR3 protein: CASSQVRPSTLYGYTF; J gene: TRBJ1-2; clone size: .; V gene: TRBV3-1/TRBV3-2; D gene: .
CDR3 DNA: TGTGCCAGCAGCCCCCCTTTATGGGGTGCCGGATACGAGCAGTACTTC; CDR3 protein: CASSPPLWGAGYEQYF; J gene: TRBJ2-7; clone size: .; V gene: TRBV5-5; D gene: .
CDR3 DNA: TGTGCCAGCAGCTCTAGAGCGGGGGTGAGCACAGATACGCAGTATTTT; CDR3 protein: CASSSRAGVSTDTQYF; J gene: TRBJ2-3; clone size: .; V gene: TRBV9; D gene: TRBD2
CDR3 DNA: TGTGCCAGCAGATACGGGACCAACACGGGTAATGAGCAGTTCTTC; CDR3 protein: CASRYGTNTGNEQFF; J gene: TRBJ2-1; clone size: .; V gene: TRBV6-5; D gene: .
CDR3 DNA: TGTGCCAGCAGTGAGGTCCTTGCAGGGGGGGAAAAACTGTTTTTT; CDR3 protein: CASSEVLAGGEKLFF; J gene: TRBJ1-4; clone size: .; V gene: TRBV25-1; D gene: TRBD1
CDR3 DNA: TGTGCCAGCAGTTACTCGCCGGGGGGGTTGGAGACCCAGTACTTC; CDR3 protein: CASSYSPGGLETQYF; J gene: TRBJ2-5; clone size: .; V gene: TRBV6-6; D gene: TRBD2
CDR3 DNA: TGTGCCACCGGGACCTATTCCTACAATGAGCAGTTCTTC; CDR3 protein: CATGTYSYNEQFF; J gene: TRBJ2-1; clone size: .; V gene: TRBV15; D gene: .
CDR3 DNA: TGTGCCAGCAGCTTAGTAGCGGGGGGCACCTACGAGCAGTACTTC; CDR3 protein: CASSLVAGGTYEQYF; J gene: TRBJ2-7; clone size: .; V gene: TRBV7-6; D gene: TRBD2
CDR3 DNA: TGTGCCAGTAGGGGTCGGGGGAGCTCCTACAATGAGCAGTTCTTC; CDR3 protein: CASRGRGSSYNEQFF; J gene: TRBJ2-1; clone size: .; V gene: TRBV19; D gene: .
CDR3 DNA: TGTGCCAGCAGTGTGGACAGGTTTTATGGCTACACCTTC; CDR3 protein: CASSVDRFYGYTF; J gene: TRBJ1-2; clone size: .; V gene: TRBV12-3/TRBV12-4; D gene: TRBD1
CDR3 DNA: TGTGCCAGCAGCTGGGACAGGGTGAACACTGAAGCTTTCTTT; CDR3 protein: CASSWDRVNTEAFF; J gene: TRBJ1-1; clone size: .; V gene: TRBV5-6; D gene: TRBD1
CDR3 DNA: TGTGCCAGCAGCCCCGATCCCGGAGGTCGAGCTTTCTTT; CDR3 protein: CASSPDPGGRAFF; J gene: TRBJ1-1; clone size: once; V gene: TRBV7-2; D gene: .
CDR3 DNA: TGTGCCAGTAGTTGGGGGGTGGCCGTTTGGAACACTGAAGCTTTCTTT; CDR3 protein: CASSWGVAVWNTEAFF; J gene: TRBJ1-1; clone size: .; V gene: TRBV19; D gene: .
CDR3 DNA: TGTGCCAGCAGCCCCAGGGGGAACACTGAAGCTTTCTTT; CDR3 protein: CASSPRGNTEAFF; J gene: TRBJ1-1; clone size: .; V gene: TRBV6-2/TRBV6-3; D gene: .
CDR3 DNA: TGTGCCAGCAGCTTAGAGAGCACGGGCGGCTACACCTTC; CDR3 protein: CASSLESTGGYTF; J gene: TRBJ1-2; clone size: .; V gene: TRBV7-3; D gene: .
CDR3 DNA: TGTGCTAGTGGTTCTGCGGGACAGACCTGGAGCGGTTCACCCCTCCACTTT; CDR3 protein: CASGSAGQTWSGSPLHF; J gene: TRBJ1-6; clone size: .; V gene: TRBV12-5; D gene: TRBD1
CDR3 DNA: TGCGCCAGCAGCTTTGACTCAATGAACACTGAAGCTTTCTTT; CDR3 protein: CASSFDSMNTEAFF; J gene: TRBJ1-1; clone size: once; V gene: TRBV5-1; D gene: .
CDR3 DNA: TGTGCCAGCAGCCAGTCGAGAGGGCAGGGGGGGGCTGAGCAGTACTTC; CDR3 protein: CASSQSRGQGGAEQYF; J gene: TRBJ2-7; clone size: .; V gene: TRBV3-1/TRBV3-2; D gene: .
CDR3 DNA: TGCAGCGTCCTCCTGGACAGGGGAAAAGGGTATGGCTACACCTTC; CDR3 protein: CSVLLDRGKGYGYTF; J gene: TRBJ1-2; clone size: once; V gene: TRBV29-1; D gene: TRBD1
CDR3 DNA: TGTGCCAGTACCAGAGGGTGGACAGGGGATACCGGGGAGCTGTTTTTT; CDR3 protein: CASTRGWTGDTGELFF; J gene: TRBJ2-2; clone size: .; V gene: TRBV19; D gene: TRBD1
CDR3 DNA: TGTGCCAGCACCCCGGGTTATGGTGGGAGCACTGAAGCTTTCTTT; CDR3 protein: CASTPGYGGSTEAFF; J gene: TRBJ1-1; clone size: .; V gene: TRBV5-4; D gene: .
CDR3 DNA: TGTGCCAGCAGCGCCCGAGGGGGCGGTAGCAATCAGCCCCAGCATTTT; CDR3 protein: CASSARGGGSNQPQHF; J gene: TRBJ1-5; clone size: .; V gene: TRBV7-2; D gene: TRBD1